This T cell receptor beta chain was recovered during a study of OX40 agonist ivuxolimab in advanced cancers. Study overall: Every 2 weeks, patients received ivuxolimab intravenously, dosed at 0.01 to 10 mg/kg. Hepatocellular carcinoma, melanoma, renal cell or head and neck cancer affected the dose-escalation patients. Findings and caveats of the study: CD8+ T cells were the subset that, on average, had more expanded clones than CD4+.

Some clones are missing from TCRdb's copy, which holds only in-frame ones; the method was immunoSEQ multiplex PCR. This table has approximately 61,000 clones, approximately 89% appearing once. The cohort excluded patients with autoimmune disease history or systemic immunosuppression. CDR3 length: 12 amino acids. V was cut by 4 bases and J by 0 bases, with 4 bases left in between. Germline V gene sequence: CDR1 SGHNT, CDR2 YYREEE (reference sequence). As concerns this clone: Its target is unknown.

The receptor was isolated from an adult with an advanced solid tumor such as melanoma, head and neck, liver or kidney cancer. Material: CD4+ or CD8+ T cells sorted from blood, obtained in a trial of the OX40 agonist ivuxolimab. The V call is TRBV5-4, the J call TRBJ1-1; D not resolved. As DNA, the CDR3 is TGTGCCAGCAGCCCGATGAACACTGAAGCTTTCTTT. It specifies CASSPMNTEAFF.